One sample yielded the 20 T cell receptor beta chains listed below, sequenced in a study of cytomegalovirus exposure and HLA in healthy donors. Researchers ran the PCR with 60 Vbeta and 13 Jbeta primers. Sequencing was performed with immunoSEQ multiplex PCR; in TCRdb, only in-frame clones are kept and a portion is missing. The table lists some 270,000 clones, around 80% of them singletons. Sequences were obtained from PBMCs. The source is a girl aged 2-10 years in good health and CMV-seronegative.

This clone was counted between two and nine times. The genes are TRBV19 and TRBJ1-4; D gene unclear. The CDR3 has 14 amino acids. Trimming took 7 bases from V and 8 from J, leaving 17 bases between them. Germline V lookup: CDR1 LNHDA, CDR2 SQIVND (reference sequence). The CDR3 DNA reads TGTGCCAGTACCCCTCGCGGTCTTGGAGAAAAACTGTTTTTT. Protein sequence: CASTPRGLGEKLFF.

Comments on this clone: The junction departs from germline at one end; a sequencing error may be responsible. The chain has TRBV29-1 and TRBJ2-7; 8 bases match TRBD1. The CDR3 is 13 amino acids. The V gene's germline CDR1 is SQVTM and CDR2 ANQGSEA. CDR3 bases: TGCAGCGTTAAAGACAGGGGCGCGTACGAGCAGTACTTC. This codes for CSVKDRGAYEQYF.

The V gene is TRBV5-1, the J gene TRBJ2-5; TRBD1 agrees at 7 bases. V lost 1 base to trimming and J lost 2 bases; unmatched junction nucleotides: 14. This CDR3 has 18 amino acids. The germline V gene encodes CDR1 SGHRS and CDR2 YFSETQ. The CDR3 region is CASSLLAPGTVEQETQYF. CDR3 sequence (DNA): TGCGCCAGCAGCTTGTTGGCGCCCGGGACAGTTGAACAAGAGACCCAGTACTTC. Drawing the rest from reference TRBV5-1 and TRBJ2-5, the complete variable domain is KAGVTQTPRYLIKTRGQQVTLSCSPISGHRSVSWYQQTPGQGLQFLFEYFSETQRNKGNFPGRFSGRQFSNSRSEMNVSTLELGDSALYLCASSLLAPGTVEQETQYFGPGTRLLVL.

The CDR3 here is CASDEAGNGYTF. DNA of the CDR3: TGTGCCAGCGACGAGGCGGGGAATGGCTACACCTTC. This rearrangement joins TRBV9 to TRBJ1-2; D uncertain. CDR1 and CDR2 (germline): SGDLS, YYNGEE. CDR3 length: 12 amino acids. Deletions cut 7 bases from V and 6 bases from J, with 13 bases between. The variable domain in full, with the rest retrieved from reference TRBV9 and TRBJ1-2, is DSGVTQTPKHLITATGQRVTLRCSPRSGDLSVYWYQQSLDQGLQFLIQYYNGEERAKGNILERFSAQQFPDLHSELNLSSLELGDSALYFCASDEAGNGYTFGSGTRLTVV.

CDR3: CASGTKMTSPHVYAFF. In DNA form, the CDR3 reads TGTGCCAGCGGAACTAAAATGACCTCACCCCATGTGTATGCTTTCTTT. V gene TRBV28 combines with J gene TRBJ1-1; D call uncertain. CDR1 and CDR2 (germline): MDHEN, SYDVKM. Trimming removed 8 bases at V and 11 bases at J, with 30 bases between. The CDR3 covers 16 residues. Based on the CDR3 plus reference TRBV28 and TRBJ1-1, the full variable domain is DVKVTQSSRYLVKRTGEKVFLECVQDMDHENMFWYRQDPGLGLRLIYFSYDVKMKEKGDIPEGYSVSREKKERFSLILESASTNQTSMYLCASGTKMTSPHVYAFFGQGTRLTVV.

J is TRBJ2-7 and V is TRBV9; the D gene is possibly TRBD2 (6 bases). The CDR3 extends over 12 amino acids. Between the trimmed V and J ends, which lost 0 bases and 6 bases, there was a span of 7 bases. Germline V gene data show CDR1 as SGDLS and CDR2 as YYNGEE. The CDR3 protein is CASSVGRGEQYF. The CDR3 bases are TGTGCCAGCAGCGTAGGGAGGGGCGAGCAGTACTTC. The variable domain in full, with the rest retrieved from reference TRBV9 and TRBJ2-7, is DSGVTQTPKHLITATGQRVTLRCSPRSGDLSVYWYQQSLDQGLQFLIQYYNGEERAKGNILERFSAQQFPDLHSELNLSSLELGDSALYFCASSVGRGEQYFGPGTRLTVT.

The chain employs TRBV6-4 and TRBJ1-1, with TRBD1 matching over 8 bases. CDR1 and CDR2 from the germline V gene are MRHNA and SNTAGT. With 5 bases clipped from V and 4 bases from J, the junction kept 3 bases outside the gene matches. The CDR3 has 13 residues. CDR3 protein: CASSQQGGTEAFF. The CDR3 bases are TGTGCCAGCAGTCAACAGGGGGGCACTGAAGCTTTCTTT.

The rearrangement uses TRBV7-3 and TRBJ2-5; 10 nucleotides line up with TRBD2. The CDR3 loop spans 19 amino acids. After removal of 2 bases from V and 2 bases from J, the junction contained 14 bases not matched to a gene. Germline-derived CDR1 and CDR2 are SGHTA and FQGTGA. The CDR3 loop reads CASSLGAPSGGPRQETQYF. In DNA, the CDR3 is TGTGCCAGCAGCTTAGGGGCACCTAGCGGGGGCCCAAGACAAGAGACCCAGTACTTC.

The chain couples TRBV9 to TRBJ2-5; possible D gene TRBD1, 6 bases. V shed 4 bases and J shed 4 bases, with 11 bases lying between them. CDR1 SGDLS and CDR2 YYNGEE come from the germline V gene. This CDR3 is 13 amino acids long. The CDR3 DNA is TGTGCCAGCAGCCGCGGACAGCTAGAGACCCAGTACTTC. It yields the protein CASSRGQLETQYF.

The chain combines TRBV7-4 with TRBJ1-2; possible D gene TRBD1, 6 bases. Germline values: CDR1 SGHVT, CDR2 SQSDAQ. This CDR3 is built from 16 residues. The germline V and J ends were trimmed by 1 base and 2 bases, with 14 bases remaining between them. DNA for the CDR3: TGTGCCAGCAGCTTAGACCCCAGGGGTCGGAACTATGGCTACACCTTC. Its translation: CASSLDPRGRNYGYTF. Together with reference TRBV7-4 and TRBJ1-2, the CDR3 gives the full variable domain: GAGVSQSPRYKVAKRGRDVALRCDSISGHVTLYWYRQTLGQGSEVLTYSQSDAQRDKSGRPSGRFSAERPERSVSTLKIQRTEQGDSAVYLCASSLDPRGRNYGYTFGSGTRLTVV.

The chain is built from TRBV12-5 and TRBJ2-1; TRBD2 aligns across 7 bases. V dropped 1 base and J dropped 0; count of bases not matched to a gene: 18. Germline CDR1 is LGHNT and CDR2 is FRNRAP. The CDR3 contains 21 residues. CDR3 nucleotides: TGTGCTAGTGGTTTGGCACCTCCGGCTAGCGGAAGTTCGAGCTCCTACAATGAGCAGTTCTTC. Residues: CASGLAPPASGSSSSYNEQFF. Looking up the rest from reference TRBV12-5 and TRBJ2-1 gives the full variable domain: DARVTQTPRHKVTEMGQEVTMRCQPILGHNTVFWYRQTMMQGLELLAYFRNRAPLDDSGMPKDRFSAEMPDATLATLKIQPSEPRDSAVYFCASGLAPPASGSSSSYNEQFFGPGTRLTVL.

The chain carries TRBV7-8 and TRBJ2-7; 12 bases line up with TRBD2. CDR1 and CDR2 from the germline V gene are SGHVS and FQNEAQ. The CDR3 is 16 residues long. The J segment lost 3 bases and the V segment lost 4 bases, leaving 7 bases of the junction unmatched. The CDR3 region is CASSSLLAGGIYEQYF. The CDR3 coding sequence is TGTGCCAGCAGCTCCTTACTAGCGGGGGGAATCTACGAGCAGTACTTC. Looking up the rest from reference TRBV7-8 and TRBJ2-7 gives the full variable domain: GAGVSQSPRYKVAKRGQDVALRCDPISGHVSLFWYQQALGQGPEFLTYFQNEAQLDKSGLPSDRFFAERPEGSVSTLKIQRTQQEDSAVYLCASSSLLAGGIYEQYFGPGTRLTVT.

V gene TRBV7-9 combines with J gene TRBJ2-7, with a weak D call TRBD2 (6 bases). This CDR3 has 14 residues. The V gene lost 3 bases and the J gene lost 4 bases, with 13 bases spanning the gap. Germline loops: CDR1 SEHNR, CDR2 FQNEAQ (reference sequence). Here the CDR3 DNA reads TGTGCCAGCAGCTTGTCCCTAGCGCCGTACGAGCAGTACTTC. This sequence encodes CASSLSLAPYEQYF.

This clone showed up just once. The CDR3 protein is CASSFDGRGYEQYF. Written as DNA, the CDR3 is TGTGCCAGCAGCTTCGACGGGAGAGGTTACGAGCAGTACTTC. The chain uses TRBV7-9 and TRBJ2-7, with D possibly matching TRBD2 (6 bases). The germline CDR1 and CDR2 sequences are SEHNR and FQNEAQ (reference sequence). Trimming took off 3 bases at V and 4 bases at J, with 13 bases between the two ends. The CDR3 extends over 14 amino acids.

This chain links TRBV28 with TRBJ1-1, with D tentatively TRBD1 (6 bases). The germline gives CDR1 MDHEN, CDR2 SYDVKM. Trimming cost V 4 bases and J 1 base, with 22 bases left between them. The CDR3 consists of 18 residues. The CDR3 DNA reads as TGTGCCAGCAGTTACGCAGGGGCGACTTTGGGGAGGAACACTGAAGCTTTCTTT. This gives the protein CASSYAGATLGRNTEAFF.

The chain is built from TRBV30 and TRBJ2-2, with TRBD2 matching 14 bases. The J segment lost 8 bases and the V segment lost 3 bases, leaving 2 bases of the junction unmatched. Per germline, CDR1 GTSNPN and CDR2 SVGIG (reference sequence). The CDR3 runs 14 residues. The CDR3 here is CAWSGLAGGGELFF. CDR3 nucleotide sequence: TGTGCCTGGAGCGGACTAGCGGGAGGAGGGGAGCTGTTTTTT. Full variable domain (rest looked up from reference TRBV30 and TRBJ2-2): SQTIHQWPATLVQPVGSPLSLECTVEGTSNPNLYWYRQAAGRGLQLLFYSVGIGQISSEVPQNLSASRPQDRQFILSSKKLLLSDSGFYLCAWSGLAGGGELFFGEGSRLTVL.

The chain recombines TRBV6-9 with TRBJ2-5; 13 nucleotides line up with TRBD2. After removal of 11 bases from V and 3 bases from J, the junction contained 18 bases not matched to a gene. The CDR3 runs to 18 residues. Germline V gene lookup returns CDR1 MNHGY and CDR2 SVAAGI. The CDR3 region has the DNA TGTGCCTGTCCGGGACTAGCGGGGCACAACCCAGCGAAAGAGACCCAGTACTTC. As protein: CACPGLAGHNPAKETQYF.

The CDR3 DNA sequence: TGTGCCTGGGATCAGGCGAACACCGGGGAGCTGTTTTTT. It is translated as CAWDQANTGELFF. V gene TRBV30 combines with J gene TRBJ2-2; D is unclear. Germline V lookup: CDR1 GTSNPN, CDR2 SVGIG (reference sequence). Trimming took 5 bases from V and 0 from J, leaving 7 bases between them. The CDR3 sequence is 13 residues long.

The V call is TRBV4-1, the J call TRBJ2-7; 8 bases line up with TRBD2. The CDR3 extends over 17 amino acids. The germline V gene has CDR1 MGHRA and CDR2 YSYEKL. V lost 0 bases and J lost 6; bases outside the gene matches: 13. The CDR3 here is CASSQDNWPSGSLEQYF. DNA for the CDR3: TGCGCCAGCAGCCAAGATAATTGGCCTAGCGGGTCCCTCGAGCAGTACTTC.

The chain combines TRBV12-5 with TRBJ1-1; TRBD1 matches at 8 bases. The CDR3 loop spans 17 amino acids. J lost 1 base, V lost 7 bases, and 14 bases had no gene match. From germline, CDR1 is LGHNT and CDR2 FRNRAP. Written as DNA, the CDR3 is TGTGCTAGTGCTTACGGAGAGGCAGGGGGCAAGAACACTGAAGCTTTCTTT. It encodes CASAYGEAGGKNTEAFF.